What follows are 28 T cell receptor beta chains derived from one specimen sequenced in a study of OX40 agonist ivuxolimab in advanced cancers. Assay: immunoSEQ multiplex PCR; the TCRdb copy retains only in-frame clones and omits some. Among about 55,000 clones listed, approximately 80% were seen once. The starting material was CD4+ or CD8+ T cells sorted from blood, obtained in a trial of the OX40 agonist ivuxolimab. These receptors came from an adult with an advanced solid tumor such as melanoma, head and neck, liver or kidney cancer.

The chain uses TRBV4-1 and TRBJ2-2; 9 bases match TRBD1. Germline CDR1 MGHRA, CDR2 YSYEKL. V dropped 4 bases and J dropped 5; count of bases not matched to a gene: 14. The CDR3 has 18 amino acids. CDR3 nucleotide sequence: TGCGCCAGCAGCCTACACCGACCACAGGGGGCTCTTACCGGGGAGCTGTTTTTT. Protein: CASSLHRPQGALTGELFF.

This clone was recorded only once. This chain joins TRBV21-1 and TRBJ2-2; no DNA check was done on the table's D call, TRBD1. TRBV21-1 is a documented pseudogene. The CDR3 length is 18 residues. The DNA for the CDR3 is TGTGCAGATCCAAGGCAGGGTGGAGTAGGACAGAGTGGTGGGGAGCTGTTTTTT. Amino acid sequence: CADPRQGGVGQSGGELFF.

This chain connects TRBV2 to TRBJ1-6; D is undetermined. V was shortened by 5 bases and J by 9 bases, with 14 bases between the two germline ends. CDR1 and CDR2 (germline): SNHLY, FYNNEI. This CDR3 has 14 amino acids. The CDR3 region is CASSPGQSASPLHF. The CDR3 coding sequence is TGTGCCAGCAGTCCGGGCCAAAGTGCTTCACCCCTCCACTTT.

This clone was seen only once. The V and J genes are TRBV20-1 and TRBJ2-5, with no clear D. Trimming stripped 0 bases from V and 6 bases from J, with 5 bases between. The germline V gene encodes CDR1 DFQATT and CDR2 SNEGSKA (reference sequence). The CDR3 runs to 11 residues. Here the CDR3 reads CSARDPKTQYF. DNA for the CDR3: TGCAGTGCTAGAGATCCCAAGACCCAGTACTTC.

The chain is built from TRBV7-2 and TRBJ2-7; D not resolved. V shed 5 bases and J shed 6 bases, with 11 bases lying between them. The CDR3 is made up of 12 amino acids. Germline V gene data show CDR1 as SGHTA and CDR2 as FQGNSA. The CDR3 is CASSVSIAEQYF. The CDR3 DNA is TGTGCCAGCAGCGTTAGTATTGCCGAGCAGTACTTC.

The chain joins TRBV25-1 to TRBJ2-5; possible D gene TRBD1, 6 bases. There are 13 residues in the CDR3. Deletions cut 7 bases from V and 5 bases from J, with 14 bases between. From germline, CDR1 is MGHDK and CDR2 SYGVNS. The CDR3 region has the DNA TGTGCCAGCAAACAGGGCTCGTTGGAGACCCAGTACTTC. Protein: CASKQGSLETQYF.

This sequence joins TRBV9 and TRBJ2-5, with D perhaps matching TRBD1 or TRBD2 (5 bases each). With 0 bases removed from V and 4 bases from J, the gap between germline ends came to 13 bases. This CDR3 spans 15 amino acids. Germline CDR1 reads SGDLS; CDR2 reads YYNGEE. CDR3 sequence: CASSVGVGGLETQYF. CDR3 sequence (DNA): TGTGCCAGCAGCGTAGGTGTTGGGGGTCTAGAGACCCAGTACTTC.

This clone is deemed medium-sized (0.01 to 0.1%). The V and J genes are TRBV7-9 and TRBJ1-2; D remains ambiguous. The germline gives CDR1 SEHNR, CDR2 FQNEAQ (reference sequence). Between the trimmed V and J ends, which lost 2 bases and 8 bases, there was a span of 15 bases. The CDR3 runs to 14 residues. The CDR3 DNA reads TGTGCCAGCAGCTTAAGCGCGGGTGCGGGCGGCTACACCTTC. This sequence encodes CASSLSAGAGGYTF.

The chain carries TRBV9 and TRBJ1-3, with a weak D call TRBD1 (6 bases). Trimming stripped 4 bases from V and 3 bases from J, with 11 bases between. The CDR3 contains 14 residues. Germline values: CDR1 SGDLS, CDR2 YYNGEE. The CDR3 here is CASSTTGRGNTIYF. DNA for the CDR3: TGTGCCAGCAGCACAACAGGGCGTGGAAACACCATATATTTT.

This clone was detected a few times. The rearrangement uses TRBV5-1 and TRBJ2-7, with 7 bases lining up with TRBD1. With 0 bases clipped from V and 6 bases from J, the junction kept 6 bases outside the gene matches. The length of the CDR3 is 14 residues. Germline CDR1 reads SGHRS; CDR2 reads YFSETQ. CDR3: CASSLVAGGAEQYF. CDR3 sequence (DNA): TGCGCCAGCAGCTTGGTGGCAGGGGGTGCCGAGCAGTACTTC.

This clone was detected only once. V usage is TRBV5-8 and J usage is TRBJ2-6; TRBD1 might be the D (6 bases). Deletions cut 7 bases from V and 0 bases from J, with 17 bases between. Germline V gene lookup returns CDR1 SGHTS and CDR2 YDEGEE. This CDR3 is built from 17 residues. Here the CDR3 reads CASSQQGLVSGANVLTF. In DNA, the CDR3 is TGTGCCAGCTCTCAACAGGGCCTAGTCTCTGGGGCCAACGTCCTGACTTTC.

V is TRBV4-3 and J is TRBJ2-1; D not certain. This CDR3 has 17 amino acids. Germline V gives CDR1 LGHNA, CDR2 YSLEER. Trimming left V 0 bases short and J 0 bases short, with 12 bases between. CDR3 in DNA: TGCGCCAGCAGCCAAGAGGTCTCAGACTTCTCCTACAATGAGCAGTTCTTC. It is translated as CASSQEVSDFSYNEQFF.

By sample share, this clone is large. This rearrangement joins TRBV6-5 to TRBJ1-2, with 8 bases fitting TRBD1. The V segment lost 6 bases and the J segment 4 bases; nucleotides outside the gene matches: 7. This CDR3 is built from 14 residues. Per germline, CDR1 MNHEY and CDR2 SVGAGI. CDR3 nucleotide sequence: TGTGCCAGCAGAGCAGGGGGCGCGGGCTATGGCTACACCTTC. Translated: CASRAGGAGYGYTF.

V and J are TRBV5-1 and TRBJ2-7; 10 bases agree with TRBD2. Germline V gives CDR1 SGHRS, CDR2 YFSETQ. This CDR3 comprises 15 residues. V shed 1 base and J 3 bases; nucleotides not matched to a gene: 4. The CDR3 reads CASSLTSGKIYEQYF. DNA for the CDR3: TGCGCCAGCAGCTTGACTAGCGGGAAAATCTACGAGCAGTACTTC.

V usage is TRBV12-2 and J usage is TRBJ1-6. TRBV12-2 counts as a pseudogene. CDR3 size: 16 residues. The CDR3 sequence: CASRPSRTDLNSPLHF. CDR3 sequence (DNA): TGTGCAAGTCGCCCCAGTCGGACCGATCTTAATTCACCCCTCCACTTT.

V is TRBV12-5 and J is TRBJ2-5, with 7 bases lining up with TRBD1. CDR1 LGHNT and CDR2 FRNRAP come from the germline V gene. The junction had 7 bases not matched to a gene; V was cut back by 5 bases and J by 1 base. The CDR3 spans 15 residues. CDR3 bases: TGTGCTAGTGGTGCCGGGGACAGTAGCCAAGAGACCCAGTACTTC. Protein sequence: CASGAGDSSQETQYF.

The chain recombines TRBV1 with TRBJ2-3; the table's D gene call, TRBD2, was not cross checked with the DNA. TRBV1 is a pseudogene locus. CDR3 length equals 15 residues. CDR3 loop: CTSSQGRGVPDTQYF. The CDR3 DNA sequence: TGCACCAGCAGCCAAGGCCGGGGGGTCCCAGATACGCAGTATTTT.

The CDR3 protein is CASSPPLRNYGYTF. The CDR3 nucleotides are TGTGCCAGCTCACCACCACTCAGAAACTATGGCTACACCTTC. This chain uses TRBV18 with TRBJ1-2, with D unclear. CDR1 and CDR2 (germline): KGHSH, LQKENI. This CDR3 region has 14 residues. V lost 0 bases to trimming and J lost 2 bases, with 7 bases between them.

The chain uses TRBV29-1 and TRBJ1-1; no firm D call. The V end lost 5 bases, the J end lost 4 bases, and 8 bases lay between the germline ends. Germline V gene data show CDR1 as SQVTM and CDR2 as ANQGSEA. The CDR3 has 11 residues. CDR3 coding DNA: TGCAGCGTTAAAGTTCCCACTGAAGCTTTCTTT. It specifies CSVKVPTEAFF. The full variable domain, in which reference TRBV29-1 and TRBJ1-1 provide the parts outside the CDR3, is SAVISQKPSRDICQRGTSLTIQCQVDSQVTMMFWYRQQPGQSLTLIATANQGSEATYESGFVIDKFPISRPNLTFSTLTVSNMSPEDSSIYLCSVKVPTEAFFGQGTRLTVV.

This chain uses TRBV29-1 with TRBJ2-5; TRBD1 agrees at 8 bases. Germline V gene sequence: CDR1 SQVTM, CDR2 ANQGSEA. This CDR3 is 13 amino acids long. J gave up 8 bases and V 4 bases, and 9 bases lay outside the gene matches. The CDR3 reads CSVGLGQDRTQYF. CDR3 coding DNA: TGCAGCGTTGGGTTGGGACAGGACAGAACCCAGTACTTC.

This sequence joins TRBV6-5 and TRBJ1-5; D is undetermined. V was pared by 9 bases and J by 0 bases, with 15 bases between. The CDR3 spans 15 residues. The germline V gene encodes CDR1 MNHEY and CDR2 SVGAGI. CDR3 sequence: CASLPQFNSNQPQHF. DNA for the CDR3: TGTGCCAGTCTTCCCCAGTTCAATAGCAATCAGCCCCAGCATTTT.

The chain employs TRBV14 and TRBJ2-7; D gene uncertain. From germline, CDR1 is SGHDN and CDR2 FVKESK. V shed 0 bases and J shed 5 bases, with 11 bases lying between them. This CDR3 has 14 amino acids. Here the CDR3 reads CASSQDLPSHEQYF. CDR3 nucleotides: TGTGCCAGCAGCCAAGATCTCCCCAGCCACGAGCAGTACTTC.

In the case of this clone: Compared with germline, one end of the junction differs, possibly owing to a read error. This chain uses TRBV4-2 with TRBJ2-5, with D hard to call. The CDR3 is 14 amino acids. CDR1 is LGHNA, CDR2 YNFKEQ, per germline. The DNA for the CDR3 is TGTGCCAGCAGCCAAGATCTAGGAGAAGAGGCCCAGTACTTC. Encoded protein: CASSQDLGEEAQYF.

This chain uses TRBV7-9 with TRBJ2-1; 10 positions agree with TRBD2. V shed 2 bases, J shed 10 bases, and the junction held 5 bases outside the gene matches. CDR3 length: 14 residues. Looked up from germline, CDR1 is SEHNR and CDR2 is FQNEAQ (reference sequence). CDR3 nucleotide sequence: TGTGCCAGCAGCTTAAAGGGTAGCGGGGGGGAGCAGTTCTTC. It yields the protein CASSLKGSGGEQFF.

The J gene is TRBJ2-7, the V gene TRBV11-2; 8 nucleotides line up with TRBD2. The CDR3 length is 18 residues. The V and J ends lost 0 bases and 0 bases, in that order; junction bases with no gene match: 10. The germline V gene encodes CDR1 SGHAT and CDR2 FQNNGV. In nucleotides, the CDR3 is TGTGCCAGCAGCTTAGATGGCGGGGGGTTCGATAGCTCCTACGAGCAGTACTTC. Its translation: CASSLDGGGFDSSYEQYF.

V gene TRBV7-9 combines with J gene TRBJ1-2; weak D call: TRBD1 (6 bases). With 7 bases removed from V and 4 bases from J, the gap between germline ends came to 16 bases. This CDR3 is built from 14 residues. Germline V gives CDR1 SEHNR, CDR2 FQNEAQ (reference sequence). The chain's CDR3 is CASTQAAGAYGYTF. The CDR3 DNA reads TGTGCCAGCACCCAAGCGGCAGGGGCCTATGGCTACACCTTC.

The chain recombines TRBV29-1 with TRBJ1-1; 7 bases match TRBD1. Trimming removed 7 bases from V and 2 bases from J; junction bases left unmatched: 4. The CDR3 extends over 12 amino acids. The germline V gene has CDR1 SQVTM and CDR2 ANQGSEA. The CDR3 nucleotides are TGCAGCGCAGGGACAGTAAACACTGAAGCTTTCTTT. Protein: CSAGTVNTEAFF.

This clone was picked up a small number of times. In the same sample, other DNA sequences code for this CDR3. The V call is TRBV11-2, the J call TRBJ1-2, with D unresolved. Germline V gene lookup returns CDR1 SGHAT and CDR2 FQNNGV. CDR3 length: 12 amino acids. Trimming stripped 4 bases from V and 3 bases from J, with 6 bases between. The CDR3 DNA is TGTGCCAGCAGCTCCAGCCACTATGGCTACACCTTC. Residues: CASSSSHYGYTF.